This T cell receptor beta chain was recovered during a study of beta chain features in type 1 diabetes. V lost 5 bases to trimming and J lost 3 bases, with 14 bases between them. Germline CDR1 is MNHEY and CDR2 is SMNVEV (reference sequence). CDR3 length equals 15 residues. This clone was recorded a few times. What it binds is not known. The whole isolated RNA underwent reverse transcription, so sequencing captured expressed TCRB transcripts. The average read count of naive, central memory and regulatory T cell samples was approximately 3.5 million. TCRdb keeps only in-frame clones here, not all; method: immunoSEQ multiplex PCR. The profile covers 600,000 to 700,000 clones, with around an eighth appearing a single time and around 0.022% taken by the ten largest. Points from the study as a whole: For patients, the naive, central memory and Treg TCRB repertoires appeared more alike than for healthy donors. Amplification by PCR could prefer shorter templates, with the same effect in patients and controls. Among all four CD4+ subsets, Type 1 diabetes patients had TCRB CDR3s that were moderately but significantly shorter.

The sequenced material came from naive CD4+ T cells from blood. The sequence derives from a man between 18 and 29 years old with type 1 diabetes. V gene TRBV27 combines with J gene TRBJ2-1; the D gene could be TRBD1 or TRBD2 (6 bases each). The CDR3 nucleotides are TGTGCCAGCAGTCCCCACGGGGGCGTCTACAATGAGCAGTTCTTC. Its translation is CASSPHGGVYNEQFF.